The 8 T cell receptor beta chains in this list originate from one sample, sequenced in a study of response to subunit inactivated influenza vaccine. TCRdb reprocessed the RT-PCR reads with MiXCR, giving one entry per CDR3 protein. The table has more than 550,000 distinct CDR3 sequences, about 12% seen once. The sequencing here drew on PBMCs from blood, taken on the day of vaccination. The receptors were sampled from a man aged 50-60 years who received an inactivated influenza vaccine.

This clonotype was observed a few times. J is TRBJ2-4 and V is TRBV18, with a weak D call TRBD1 (5 bases). V was shortened by 3 bases and J by 9 bases, with 15 bases between the two germline ends. Germline V CDR1 and CDR2: KGHSH, LQKENI. CDR3 length: 14 residues. This chain's CDR3 is CASSPGRDPAIQYF. CDR3 nucleotide sequence: TGTGCCAGCTCACCCGGCAGGGATCCGGCCATTCAGTACTTC. The full variable domain, rest sourced from reference TRBV18 and TRBJ2-4, is NAGVMQNPRHLVRRRGQEARLRCSPMKGHSHVYWYRQLPEEGLKFMVYLQKENIIDESGMPKERFSAEFPKEGPSILRIQQVVRGDSAAYFCASSPGRDPAIQYFGAGTRLSVL.

This clonotype has just a few counts. The V gene is TRBV6-1, the J gene TRBJ2-3; D is perhaps TRBD2 (5 bases). This CDR3 spans 13 amino acids. Trimming removed 7 bases from V and 4 bases from J, with 12 bases in between. CDR1 and CDR2 (germline): MNHNS, SASEGT. The CDR3: CASKLDSADTQYF. DNA for the CDR3: TGTGCCAGCAAACTAGATTCAGCAGATACGCAGTATTTT.

The rearrangement links TRBV5-1 to TRBJ1-4, with D possibly matching TRBD1 (6 bases). The CDR3 runs 14 residues. CDR1 and CDR2 (germline): SGHRS, YFSETQ. Trimming removed 6 bases at V and 7 bases at J, with 16 bases between. Here the CDR3 DNA reads TGCGCCAGCAACCCCACAGGGATGGGTGAAAAACTGTTTTTT. Translating it yields CASNPTGMGEKLFF.

This clonotype showed up many times. The rearrangement links TRBV6-1 to TRBJ2-5, with D possibly matching TRBD2 (6 bases). The CDR3 length is 13 residues. CDR1 is MNHNS and CDR2 is SASEGT in the germline V gene. Trimming pared 7 bases from V and 5 bases from J, leaving 14 bases between. Written as DNA, the CDR3 is TGTGCCAGCAAACCGGGGACTCTTGAGACCCAGTACTTC. Translation gives CASKPGTLETQYF.

This clonotype has more than one count but fewer than ten. The chain couples TRBV6-2 or TRBV6-3 to TRBJ2-7; 8 bases fit TRBD1. Germline CDR1 and CDR2: MNHEY and SVGEGT. The V and J ends lost 5 bases and 1 base, in that order; junction bases with no gene match: 10. The CDR3 is made up of 16 amino acids. CDR3 residues: CASSRLRGQGSYEQYF. The CDR3 DNA reads TGTGCCAGCAGTCGCCTTAGAGGACAGGGATCCTACGAGCAGTACTTC.

The rearrangement joins TRBV18 to TRBJ2-7; 8 bases map to TRBD1. J gave up 2 bases and V 5 bases, and 5 bases lay outside the gene matches. The CDR3 extends over 14 amino acids. The V gene's germline CDR1 is KGHSH and CDR2 LQKENI. CDR3 amino acids: CASSSLGQAYEQYF. The CDR3 region has the DNA TGTGCCAGCTCATCCCTGGGACAGGCCTACGAGCAGTACTTC. The full variable domain, with the rest looked up from reference TRBV18 and TRBJ2-7, is NAGVMQNPRHLVRRRGQEARLRCSPMKGHSHVYWYRQLPEEGLKFMVYLQKENIIDESGMPKERFSAEFPKEGPSILRIQQVVRGDSAAYFCASSSLGQAYEQYFGPGTRLTVT.

This chain links TRBV25-1 with TRBJ2-3; D remains unclear. CDR1 is MGHDK, CDR2 SYGVNS, per germline. Trimming removed 2 bases from V and 7 bases from J, with 10 bases in between. The CDR3 length is 13 residues. Written as DNA, the CDR3 is TGTGCCAGCAGTGAAGGGCCCCCTCATACGCAGTATTTT. Translating gives CASSEGPPHTQYF. Variable domain in full (rest from reference TRBV25-1 and TRBJ2-3): EADIYQTPRYLVIGTGKKITLECSQTMGHDKMYWYQQDPGMELHLIHYSYGVNSTEKGDLSSESTVSRIRTEHFPLTLESARPSHTSQYLCASSEGPPHTQYFGPGTRLTVL.

Details on this clonotype: Here the CDR3 omits its conserved ending phenylalanine or tryptophan, so a read error is the likely source. It is unclear where the CDR3 begins or ends on the DNA, so no DNA is shown, and the CDR3 is as TCRdb lists it. V usage is TRBV4-2 and J usage is TRBJ2-2; the tabulated D call, TRBD2, remains unverified against the DNA. The CDR3 extends over 14 residues, inclusive of both ends. CDR1 LGHNA and CDR2 YNFKEQ come from the germline V gene. The CDR3 reads CAMGVGPLCWELLC.